The clone carrying this TCR beta chain came up once. The data derive from a study of blood T cell repertoires in COVID-19. Study summary: COVID-19 samples collected from the United States, Italy and Spain covered acute and convalescent phases. T cells, B-cell-depleted T cells, or PBMCs provided the cDNA or gDNA that served as material.

Per the germline V gene, CDR1 is MNHEY and CDR2 is SMNVEV (reference sequence). The CDR3 runs to 16 residues. V shed 6 bases and J 5 bases; nucleotides not matched to a gene: 11. As processed by the authors: How many nucleated cells were present was estimated from reference gene primer amplification. Generated by immunoSEQ multiplex PCR, the TCRdb table keeps only in-frame clones and is missing some. D and trimming were read from the DNA, whereas the V and J calls and clone size are those reported in that table. This sample has roughly 50,000 clones, with around 84% found just once. Patients of the Seattle cohort, enrolled during active infection, were followed longitudinally.

The sample comprised peripheral blood. The chain is built from TRBV27 and TRBJ1-5; 9 bases map to TRBD1. The clonotype was recovered from a woman older than 75 with COVID-19, enrolled during active disease. The CDR3 protein is CASRIQGALRDQPQHF. DNA of the CDR3: TGTGCCAGCAGGATACAGGGGGCGCTTAGGGATCAGCCCCAGCATTTT.